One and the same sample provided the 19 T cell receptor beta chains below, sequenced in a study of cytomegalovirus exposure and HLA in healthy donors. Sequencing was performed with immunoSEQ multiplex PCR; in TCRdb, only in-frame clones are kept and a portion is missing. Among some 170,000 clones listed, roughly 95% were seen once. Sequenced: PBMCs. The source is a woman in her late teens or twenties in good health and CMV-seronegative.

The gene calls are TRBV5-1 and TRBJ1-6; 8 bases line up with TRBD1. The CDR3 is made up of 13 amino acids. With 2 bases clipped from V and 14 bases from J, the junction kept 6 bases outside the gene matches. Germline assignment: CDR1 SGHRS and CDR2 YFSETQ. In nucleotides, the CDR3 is TGCGCCAGCAGCTTCAACAGGGGGGATTCCCTCCACTTT. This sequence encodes CASSFNRGDSLHF.

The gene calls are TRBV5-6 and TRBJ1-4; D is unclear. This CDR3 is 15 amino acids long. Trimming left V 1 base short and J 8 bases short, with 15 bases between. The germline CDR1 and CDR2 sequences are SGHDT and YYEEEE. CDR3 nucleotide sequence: TGTGCCAGCAGCTTGATGTGGAGGAGCAAAGAAAAACTGTTTTTT. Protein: CASSLMWRSKEKLFF.

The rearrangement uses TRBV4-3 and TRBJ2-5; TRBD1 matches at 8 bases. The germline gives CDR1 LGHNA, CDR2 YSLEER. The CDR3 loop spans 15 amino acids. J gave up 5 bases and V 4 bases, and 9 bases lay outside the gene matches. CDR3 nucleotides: TGCGCCAGCAGCCTTACGGACAGGGTGGCGGAGACCCAGTACTTC. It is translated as CASSLTDRVAETQYF.

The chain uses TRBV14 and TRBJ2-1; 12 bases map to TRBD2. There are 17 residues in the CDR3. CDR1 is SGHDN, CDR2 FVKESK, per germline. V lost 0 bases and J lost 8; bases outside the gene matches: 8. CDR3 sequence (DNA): TGTGCCAGCAGCCAAGAACTTCTAGCGGGGGGGCTCGATGAGCAGTTCTTC. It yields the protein CASSQELLAGGLDEQFF.

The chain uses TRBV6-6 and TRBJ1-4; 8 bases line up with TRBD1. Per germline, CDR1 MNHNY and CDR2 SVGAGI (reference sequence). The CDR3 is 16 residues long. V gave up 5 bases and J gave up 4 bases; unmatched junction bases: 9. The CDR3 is CASSRGGTGFNEKLFF. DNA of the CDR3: TGTGCCAGCAGTCGAGGGGGGACAGGTTTTAATGAAAAACTGTTTTTT.

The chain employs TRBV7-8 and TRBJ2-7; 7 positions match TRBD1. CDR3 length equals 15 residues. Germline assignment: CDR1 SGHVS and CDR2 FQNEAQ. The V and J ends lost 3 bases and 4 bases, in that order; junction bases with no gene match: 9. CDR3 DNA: TGTGCCAGCAGCTTGTGTTCAGGCAGGGGGTACGAGCAGTACTTC. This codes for CASSLCSGRGYEQYF.

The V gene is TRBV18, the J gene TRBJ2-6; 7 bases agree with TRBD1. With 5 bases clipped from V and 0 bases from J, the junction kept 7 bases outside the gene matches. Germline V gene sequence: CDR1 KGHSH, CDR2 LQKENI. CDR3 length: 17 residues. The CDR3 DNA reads TGTGCCAGCTCAACCGGGACAGTGAGCTCTGGGGCCAACGTCCTGACTTTC. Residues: CASSTGTVSSGANVLTF. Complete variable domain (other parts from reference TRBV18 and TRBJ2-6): NAGVMQNPRHLVRRRGQEARLRCSPMKGHSHVYWYRQLPEEGLKFMVYLQKENIIDESGMPKERFSAEFPKEGPSILRIQQVVRGDSAAYFCASSTGTVSSGANVLTFGAGSRLTVL.

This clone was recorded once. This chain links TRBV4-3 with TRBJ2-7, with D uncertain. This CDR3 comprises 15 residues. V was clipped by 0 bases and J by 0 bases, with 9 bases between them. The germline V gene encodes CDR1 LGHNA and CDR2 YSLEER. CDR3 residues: CASSQDRSSSYEQYF. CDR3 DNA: TGCGCCAGCAGCCAAGATCGGTCGAGCTCCTACGAGCAGTACTTC.

This CDR3 reads CASRARYGEGQPQHF. The CDR3 DNA follows: TGTGCCAGCAGAGCAAGATACGGGGAAGGTCAGCCCCAGCATTTT. The chain links TRBV6-1 to TRBJ1-5; D is undetermined. V lost 6 bases and J lost 6, with 18 bases in between. The CDR3 totals 15 residues. Per germline, CDR1 MNHNS and CDR2 SASEGT.

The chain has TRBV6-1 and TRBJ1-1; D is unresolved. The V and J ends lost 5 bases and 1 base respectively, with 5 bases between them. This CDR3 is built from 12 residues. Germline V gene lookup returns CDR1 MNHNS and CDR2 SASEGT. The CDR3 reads CASSTKNTEAFF. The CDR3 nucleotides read TGTGCCAGCAGTACTAAGAACACTGAAGCTTTCTTT.

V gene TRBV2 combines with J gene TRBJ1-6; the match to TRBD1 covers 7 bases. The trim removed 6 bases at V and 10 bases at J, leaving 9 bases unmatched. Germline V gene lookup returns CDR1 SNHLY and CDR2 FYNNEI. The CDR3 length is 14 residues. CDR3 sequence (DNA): TGTGCCAGCAGCCCGCGGACAGGAAGCTCACCCCTCCACTTT. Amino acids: CASSPRTGSSPLHF.

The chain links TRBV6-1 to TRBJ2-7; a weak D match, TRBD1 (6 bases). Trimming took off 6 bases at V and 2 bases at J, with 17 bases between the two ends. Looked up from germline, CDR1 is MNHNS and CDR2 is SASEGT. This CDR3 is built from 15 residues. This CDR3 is CASRGTGTRAYEQYF. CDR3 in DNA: TGTGCCAGCAGGGGAACCGGGACAAGGGCCTACGAGCAGTACTTC.

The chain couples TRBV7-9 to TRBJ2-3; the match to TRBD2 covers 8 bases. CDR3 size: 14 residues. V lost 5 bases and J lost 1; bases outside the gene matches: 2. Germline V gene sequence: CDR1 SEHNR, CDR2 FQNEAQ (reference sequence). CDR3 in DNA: TGTGCCAGCAGCCCCGGGAGGGGCACAGATACGCAGTATTTT. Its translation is CASSPGRGTDTQYF.

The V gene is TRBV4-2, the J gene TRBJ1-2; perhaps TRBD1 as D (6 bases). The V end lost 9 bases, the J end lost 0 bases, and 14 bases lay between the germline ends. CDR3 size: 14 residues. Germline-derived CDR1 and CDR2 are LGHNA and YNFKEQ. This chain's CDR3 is CASRPRTANYGYTF. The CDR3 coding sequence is TGTGCCAGTAGACCGAGGACAGCTAACTATGGCTACACCTTC.

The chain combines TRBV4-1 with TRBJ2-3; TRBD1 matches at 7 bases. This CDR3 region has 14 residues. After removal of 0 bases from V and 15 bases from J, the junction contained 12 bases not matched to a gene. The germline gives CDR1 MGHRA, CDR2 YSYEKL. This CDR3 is CASSQDLVTGVGYF. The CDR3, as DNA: TGCGCCAGCAGCCAAGATCTGGTAACAGGGGTAGGATATTTT.

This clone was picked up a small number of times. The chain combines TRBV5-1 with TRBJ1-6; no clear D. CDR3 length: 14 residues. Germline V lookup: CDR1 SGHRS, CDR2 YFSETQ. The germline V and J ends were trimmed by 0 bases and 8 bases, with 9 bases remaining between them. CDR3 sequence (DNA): TGCGCCAGCAGCTTGGGGGCCAAGGATTCACCCCTCCACTTT. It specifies CASSLGAKDSPLHF.

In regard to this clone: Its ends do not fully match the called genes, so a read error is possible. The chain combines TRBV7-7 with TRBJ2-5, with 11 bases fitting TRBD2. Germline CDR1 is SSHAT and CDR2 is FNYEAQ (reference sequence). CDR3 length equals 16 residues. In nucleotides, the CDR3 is TGTGCTAGCAGCTCCAGACTAGCGGGGAACCAAGAGACCCAGTACTTC. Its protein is CASSSRLAGNQETQYF.

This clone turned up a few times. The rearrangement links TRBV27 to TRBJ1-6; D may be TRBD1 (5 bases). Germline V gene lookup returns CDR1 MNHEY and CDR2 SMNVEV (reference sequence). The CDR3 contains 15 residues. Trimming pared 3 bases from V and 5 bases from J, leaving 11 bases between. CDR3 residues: CASSLEGLHNSPLHF. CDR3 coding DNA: TGTGCCAGCAGTTTGGAGGGACTACATAATTCACCCCTCCACTTT.

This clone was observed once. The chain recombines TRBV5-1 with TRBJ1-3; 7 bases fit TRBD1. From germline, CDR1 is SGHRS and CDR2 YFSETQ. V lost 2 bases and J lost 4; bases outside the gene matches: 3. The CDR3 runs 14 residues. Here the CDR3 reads CASSFGTVGNTIYF. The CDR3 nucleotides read TGCGCCAGCAGCTTTGGGACAGTAGGAAACACCATATATTTT.